This T cell receptor (beta chain) was found in a study of blood T cell repertoires in COVID-19. Study details: Acute and convalescent COVID-19 samples came from the United States, Italy and Spain. The cDNA or gDNA used as material had been derived from T cells, B-cell-depleted T cells, or PBMCs.

In its sample, this clone was seen a few times. Original handling: Quantification of nucleated cells was approximated via reference gene primer amplification. The table came from immunoSEQ multiplex PCR; TCRdb's copy has only in-frame clones and leaves some out. V and J calls and clone size are given by that table; D and trimming were obtained from the DNA. This sample yields tens of thousands of clones, of which roughly 87% are seen a single time; 7% to 9% belongs to the top ten. This CDR3 spans 15 amino acids. The germline CDR1 and CDR2 sequences are KGHSH and LQKENI. V shed 6 bases, J shed 4 bases, and the junction held 9 bases outside the gene matches. Recruited during active infection, patients (from Seattle) were subsequently followed longitudinally.

This TCR came from a man aged 55 to 70 with COVID-19, enrolled during active disease. The sequenced sample consisted of peripheral blood. The chain employs TRBV18 and TRBJ1-3, with 7 bases matching TRBD1. The CDR3 DNA reads TGTGCCAGCTCGCTAAACAGGGGCCTCGGAAACACCATATATTTT. Encoded protein: CASSLNRGLGNTIYF. Looking up the rest from reference TRBV18 and TRBJ1-3 gives the full variable domain: NAGVMQNPRHLVRRRGQEARLRCSPMKGHSHVYWYRQLPEEGLKFMVYLQKENIIDESGMPKERFSAEFPKEGPSILRIQQVVRGDSAAYFCASSLNRGLGNTIYFGEGSWLTVV.